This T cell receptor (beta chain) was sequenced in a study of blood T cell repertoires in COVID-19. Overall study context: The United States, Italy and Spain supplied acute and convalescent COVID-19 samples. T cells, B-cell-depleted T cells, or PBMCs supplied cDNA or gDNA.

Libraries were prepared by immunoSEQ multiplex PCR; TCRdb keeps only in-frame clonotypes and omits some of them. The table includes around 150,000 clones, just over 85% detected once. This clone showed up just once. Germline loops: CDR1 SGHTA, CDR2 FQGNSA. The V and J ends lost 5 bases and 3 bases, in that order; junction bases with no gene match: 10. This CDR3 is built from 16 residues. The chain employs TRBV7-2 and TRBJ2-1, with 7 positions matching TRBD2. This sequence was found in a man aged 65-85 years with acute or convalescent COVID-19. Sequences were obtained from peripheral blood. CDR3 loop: CASSLAPSGYYNEQFF. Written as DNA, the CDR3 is TGTGCCAGCAGCCTCGCCCCTAGCGGCTACTACAATGAGCAGTTCTTC. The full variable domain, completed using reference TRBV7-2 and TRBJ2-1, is GAGVSQSPSNKVTEKGKDVELRCDPISGHTALYWYRQSLGQGLEFLIYFQGNSAPDKSGLPSDRFSAERTGGSVSTLTIQRTQQEDSAVYLCASSLAPSGYYNEQFFGPGTRLTVL.